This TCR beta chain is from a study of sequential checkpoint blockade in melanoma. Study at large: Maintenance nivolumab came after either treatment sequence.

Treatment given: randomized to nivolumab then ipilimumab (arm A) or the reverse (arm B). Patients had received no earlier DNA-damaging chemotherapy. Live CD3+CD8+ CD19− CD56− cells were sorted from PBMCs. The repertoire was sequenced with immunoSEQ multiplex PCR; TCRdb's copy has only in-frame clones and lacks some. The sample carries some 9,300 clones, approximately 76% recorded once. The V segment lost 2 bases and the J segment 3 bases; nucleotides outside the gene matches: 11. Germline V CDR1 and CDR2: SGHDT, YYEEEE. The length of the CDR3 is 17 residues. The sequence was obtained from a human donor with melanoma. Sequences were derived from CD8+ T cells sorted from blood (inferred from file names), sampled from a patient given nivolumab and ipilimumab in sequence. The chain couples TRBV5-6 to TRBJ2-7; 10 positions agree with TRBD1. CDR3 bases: TGTGCCAGCAGCTTTTTCTCGGGACAGGGGTTGTACTACGAGCAGTACTTC. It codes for CASSFFSGQGLYYEQYF.